This T cell receptor (beta chain) appears in the sequencing data of a study of CXCR3-negative and CXCR3-positive naive CD8 T cells. Study-wide results and caveats: Researchers report that CXCR3-positive naive cells carry more hydrophobic TRB CDR3s than CXCR3-negative naive cells. Surface CD5 matched across naive subsets, and TRB CDR3 properties served to infer TCR strength.

To note about this clonotype: Its antigen remains unidentified.

Preparation of TRB cDNA libraries relied on 5' RACE carrying UMI labels. One entry per CDR3 protein, without DNA, is what TCRdb gives after re-calling the 5' RACE reads. The sample shows about 4,700 distinct CDR3 sequences, and about 2.3% sits with its ten largest clones. This TCR was recovered from a human donor in good health. Some clones in this sample may be carry-over from other donors' samples. The sequencing input was naive CXCR3+ CD8+ T cells from blood. Subset in this sample: CD45RO-CCR7+CD27+CD95- naive CD8+ T cells expressing CXCR3 (TNR3+).

The CDR3 region is CSVKLWAGELFF. The V and J genes are TRBV29-1 and TRBJ2-2. This CDR3 is built from 12 residues. Germline V gene sequence: CDR1 SQVTM, CDR2 ANQGSEA.